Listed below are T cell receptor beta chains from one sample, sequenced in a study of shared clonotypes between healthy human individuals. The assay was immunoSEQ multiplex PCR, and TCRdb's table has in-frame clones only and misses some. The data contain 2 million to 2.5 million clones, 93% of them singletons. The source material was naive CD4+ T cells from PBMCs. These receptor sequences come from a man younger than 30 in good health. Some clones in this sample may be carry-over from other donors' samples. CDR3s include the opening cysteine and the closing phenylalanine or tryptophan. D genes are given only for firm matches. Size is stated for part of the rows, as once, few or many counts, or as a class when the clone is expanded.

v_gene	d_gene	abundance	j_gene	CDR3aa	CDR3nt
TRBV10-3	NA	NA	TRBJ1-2	CAISDSRSTANYGYTF	TGTGCCATCAGCGATAGTAGATCGACAGCTAACTATGGCTACACCTTC
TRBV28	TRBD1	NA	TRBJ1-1	CASNQDREGFEAFF	TGTGCCAGCAATCAGGACAGGGAAGGTTTTGAAGCTTTCTTT
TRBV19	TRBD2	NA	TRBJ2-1	CATASGLINNEQFF	TGTGCCACCGCTAGCGGGCTTATCAACAATGAGCAGTTCTTC
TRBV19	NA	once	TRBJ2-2	CASSLSPGELFF	TGTGCCAGTAGTCTATCGCCCGGGGAGCTGTTTTTT
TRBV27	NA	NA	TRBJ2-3	CASSFWRTFTDTQYF	TGTGCCAGCAGTTTTTGGAGGACATTTACAGATACGCAGTATTTT
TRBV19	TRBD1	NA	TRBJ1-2	CASSVFGQGAQGYTF	TGTGCCAGTAGTGTGTTCGGACAGGGGGCGCAGGGCTACACCTTC
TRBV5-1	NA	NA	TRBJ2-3	CASRSGTDTQYF	TGCGCCAGCAGGTCTGGCACAGATACGCAGTATTTT
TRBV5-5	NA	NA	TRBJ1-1	CASSLGRANTEAFF	TGTGCCAGCAGCTTGGGCAGGGCGAACACTGAAGCTTTCTTT
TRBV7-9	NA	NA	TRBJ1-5	CASSFGDNRPQHF	TGTGCCAGCAGCTTTGGCGATAACCGGCCCCAGCATTTT
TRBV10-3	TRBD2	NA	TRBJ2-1	CAIASAGENEQFF	TGTGCCATCGCCTCAGCGGGAGAAAATGAGCAGTTCTTC
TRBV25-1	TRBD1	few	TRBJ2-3	CASSGQGVDTQYF	TGTGCCAGCAGTGGACAGGGGGTGGATACGCAGTATTTT
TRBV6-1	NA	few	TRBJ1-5	CASSEGGIQPQHF	TGTGCCAGCAGTGAAGGGGGGATTCAGCCCCAGCATTTT
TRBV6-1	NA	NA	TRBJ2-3	CASSEGRSWADTQYF	TGTGCCAGCAGTGAAGGCAGGTCATGGGCAGATACGCAGTATTTT
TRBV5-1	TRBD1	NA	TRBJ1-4	CASNYGTANEKLFF	TGCGCCAGCAACTACGGGACAGCTAATGAAAAACTGTTTTTT
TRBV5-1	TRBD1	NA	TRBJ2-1	CASSLGQGTYNEQFF	TGCGCCAGCAGCTTGGGACAGGGAACTTACAATGAGCAGTTCTTC
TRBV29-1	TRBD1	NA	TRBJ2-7	CSARTGGNRYEQYF	TGCAGCGCACGGACAGGGGGCAATAGGTACGAGCAGTACTTC
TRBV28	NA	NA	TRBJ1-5	CASSSLGQGTNQPQHF	TGTGCCAGCAGTTCCCTGGGGCAGGGGACTAATCAGCCCCAGCATTTT
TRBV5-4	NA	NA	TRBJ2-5	CASGQGSGPRETQYF	TGTGCCAGCGGCCAAGGTTCGGGTCCCCGAGAGACCCAGTACTTC
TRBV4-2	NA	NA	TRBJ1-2	CASSQDLGRSGYGYTF	TGTGCCAGCAGCCAAGATCTTGGCAGGTCGGGCTATGGCTACACCTTC
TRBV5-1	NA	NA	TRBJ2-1	CASSSPSPYNEQFF	TGCGCCAGCAGCTCTCCTAGTCCCTACAATGAGCAGTTCTTC
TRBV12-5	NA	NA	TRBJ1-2	CASGLEGDGYTF	TGTGCTAGTGGTTTGGAGGGGGATGGCTACACCTTC
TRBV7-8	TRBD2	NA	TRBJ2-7	CASSLGTSGSSSYEQYF	TGTGCCAGCAGCTTAGGGACTAGCGGGAGTAGTTCCTACGAGCAGTACTTC
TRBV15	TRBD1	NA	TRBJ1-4	CATSKPTGGMLYFEKLFF	TGTGCCACCAGCAAACCGACAGGGGGCATGTTATATTTTGAAAAACTGTTTTTT
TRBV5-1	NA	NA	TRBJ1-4	CASRQGIWEKLFF	TGCGCCAGCAGGCAGGGGATATGGGAAAAACTGTTTTTT
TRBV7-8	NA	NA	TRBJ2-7	CVTGASDYYEQYF	TGTGTCACCGGGGCTAGCGATTACTACGAGCAGTACTTC
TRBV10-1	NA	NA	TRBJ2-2	CASRPTGAVGELFF	TGCGCCAGCAGACCAACGGGGGCGGTCGGGGAGCTGTTTTTT
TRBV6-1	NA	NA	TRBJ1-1	CASNRPPNTEAFF	TGTGCCAGCAACAGGCCCCCGAACACTGAAGCTTTCTTT
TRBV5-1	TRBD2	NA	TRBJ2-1	CASSLGRAGVGDEQFF	TGCGCCAGCAGCTTGGGGCGAGCGGGAGTAGGCGATGAGCAGTTCTTC
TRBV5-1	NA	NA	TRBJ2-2	CASSLLSKNTGELFF	TGCGCCAGCAGCTTGCTGTCAAAGAACACCGGGGAGCTGTTTTTT
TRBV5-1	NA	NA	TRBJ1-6	CASSPADNSPLHF	TGCGCCAGCAGCCCGGCCGATAATTCACCCCTCCACTTT
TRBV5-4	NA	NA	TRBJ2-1	CASSDITDFLNYNEQFF	TGTGCCAGCAGCGACATTACGGACTTTCTAAACTACAATGAGCAGTTCTTC
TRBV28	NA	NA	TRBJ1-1	CASSFGAGGAFF	TGTGCCAGCAGTTTCGGGGCGGGGGGAGCTTTCTTT
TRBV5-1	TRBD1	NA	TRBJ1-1	CASSTGWTGEPEAFF	TGCGCCAGCAGCACGGGTTGGACAGGGGAGCCTGAAGCTTTCTTT
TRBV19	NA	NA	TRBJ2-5	CASSNGRGNRETQYF	TGTGCCAGTAGTAACGGGCGGGGAAACAGGGAGACCCAGTACTTC
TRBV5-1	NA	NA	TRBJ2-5	CASRRDRRQETQYF	TGCGCCAGCAGGCGGGACAGAAGGCAAGAGACCCAGTACTTC
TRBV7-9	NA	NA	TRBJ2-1	CASSPRGASGREQFF	TGTGCCAGCAGCCCCCGGGGGGCAAGCGGTAGGGAGCAGTTCTTC
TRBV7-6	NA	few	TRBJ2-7	CASSLEGGNEQYF	TGTGCCAGCAGTCTCGAGGGGGGAAACGAGCAGTACTTC
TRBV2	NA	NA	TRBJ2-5	CASSEFRETQYF	TGTGCCAGCAGTGAATTCCGTGAGACCCAGTACTTC
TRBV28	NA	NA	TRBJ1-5	CASFHSLNEPQHF	TGTGCCAGCTTTCACAGCCTGAATGAGCCCCAGCATTTT
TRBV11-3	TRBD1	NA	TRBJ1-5	CASSLRDRDINQPQHF	TGTGCCAGCAGCTTACGCGACAGGGACATCAATCAGCCCCAGCATTTT
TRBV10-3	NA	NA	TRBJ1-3	CASAPSPRAGGNTIYF	TGTGCCAGTGCCCCGTCTCCCAGGGCGGGTGGAAACACCATATATTTT
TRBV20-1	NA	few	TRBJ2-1	CSARDAGEQFF	TGCAGTGCTAGGGACGCGGGAGAGCAGTTCTTC
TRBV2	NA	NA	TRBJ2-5	CASSDRGREFRGTQYF	TGTGCCAGCAGTGATCGGGGCCGAGAGTTCCGGGGGACCCAGTACTTC
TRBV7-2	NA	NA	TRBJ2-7	CASSSPGPAFEQYF	TGTGCCAGCAGCTCGCCGGGACCCGCCTTCGAGCAGTACTTC
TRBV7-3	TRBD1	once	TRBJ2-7	CASSLLGTGSYEQYF	TGTGCCAGCAGCTTATTAGGGACAGGGAGCTACGAGCAGTACTTC
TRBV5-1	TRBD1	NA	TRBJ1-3	CASTPTGFTGNTIYF	TGCGCCAGCACCCCGACAGGGTTCACCGGAAACACCATATATTTT
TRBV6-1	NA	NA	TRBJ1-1	CASSLGGGTEAFF	TGTGCCAGTAGCCTGGGGGGCGGCACTGAAGCTTTCTTT
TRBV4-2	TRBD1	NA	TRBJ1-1	CASSRETGGWTEAFF	TGTGCCAGCAGCCGAGAGACAGGGGGCTGGACTGAAGCTTTCTTT
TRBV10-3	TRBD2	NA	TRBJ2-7	CAIRGRMSSGGKLAYEQYF	TGTGCCATCAGGGGGCGGATGTCTAGCGGGGGGAAGCTGGCCTACGAGCAGTACTTC
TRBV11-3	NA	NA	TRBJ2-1	CASSLDPGAGEQFF	TGTGCCAGCAGCTTAGATCCGGGCGCGGGTGAGCAGTTCTTC
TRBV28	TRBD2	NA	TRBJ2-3	CASSLPVAGFGDTQYF	TGTGCCAGCAGTTTGCCGGTAGCGGGTTTCGGAGATACGCAGTATTTT
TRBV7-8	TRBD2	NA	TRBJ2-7	CASSLGPSGYAEQYF	TGTGCCAGCAGCTTAGGTCCTAGCGGGTACGCCGAGCAGTACTTC
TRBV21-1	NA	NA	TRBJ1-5	CATPAHFNLGYQPQHF	TGTGCCACCCCGGCCCATTTTAACCTCGGCTATCAGCCCCAGCATTTT
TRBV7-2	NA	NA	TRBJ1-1	CASSLDRTTEAFF	TGTGCCAGCAGCTTAGACCGGACCACTGAAGCTTTCTTT
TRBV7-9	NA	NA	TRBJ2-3	CASSFSGTDTQYF	TGTGCCAGCAGCTTCAGCGGTACAGATACGCAGTATTTT
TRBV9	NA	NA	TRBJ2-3	CASSVAPTDTQYF	TGTGCCAGCAGCGTAGCTCCTACAGATACGCAGTATTTT
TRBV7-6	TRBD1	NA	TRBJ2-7	CASSLDRDRSYEQYF	TGTGCCAGCAGCTTAGACCGGGACAGGTCCTACGAGCAGTACTTC
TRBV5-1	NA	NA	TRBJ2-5	CASSADLYLQYF	TGCGCCAGCAGCGCGGACCTGTATTTACAGTACTTC
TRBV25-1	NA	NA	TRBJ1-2	CASSPHGAAREGYTF	TGTGCCAGCTCCCCTCATGGGGCCGCTCGGGAGGGCTACACCTTC